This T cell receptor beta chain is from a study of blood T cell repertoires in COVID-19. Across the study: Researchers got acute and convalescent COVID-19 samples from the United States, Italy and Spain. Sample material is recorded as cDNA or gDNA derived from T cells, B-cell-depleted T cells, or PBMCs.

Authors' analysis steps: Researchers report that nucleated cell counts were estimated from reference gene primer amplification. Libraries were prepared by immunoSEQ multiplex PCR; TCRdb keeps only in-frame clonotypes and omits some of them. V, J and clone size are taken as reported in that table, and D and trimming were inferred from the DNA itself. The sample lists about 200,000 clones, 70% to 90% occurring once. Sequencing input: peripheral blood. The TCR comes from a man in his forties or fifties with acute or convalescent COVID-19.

The CDR3 here is CASSHLEGPTNNYGYTF. CDR3 bases: TGTGCCAGCTCGCATTTGGAGGGCCCGACAAATAACTATGGCTACACCTTC. The chain uses TRBV18 and TRBJ1-2; the D is unclear. The germline CDR1 and CDR2 sequences are KGHSH and LQKENI. The CDR3 covers 17 residues. Trimming removed 6 bases from V and 1 base from J, with 21 bases in between.